These 5 T cell receptor beta chains were all obtained from the same sample, sequenced in a study of blood T cell repertoires in COVID-19. TCRdb's copy holds only in-frame clones and misses some; the assay was immunoSEQ multiplex PCR. The data hold approximately 220,000 clones, with more than 75% observed a single time. Sequencing was done on a sample of peripheral blood. The receptors come from a man aged 55-75 years with acute or convalescent COVID-19.

The chain has TRBV27 and TRBJ2-7, with D perhaps matching TRBD2 (6 bases). Trimming removed 3 bases at V and 2 bases at J, with 14 bases between. Germline V gene sequence: CDR1 MNHEY, CDR2 SMNVEV (reference sequence). The CDR3 is 15 amino acids. The CDR3 spells CASSFTGTAAYEQYF. CDR3 bases: TGTGCCAGCAGTTTCACCGGGACTGCTGCCTACGAGCAGTACTTC.

The rearrangement uses TRBV6-6 and TRBJ1-4, with a possible D match to TRBD1 (5 bases). V gave up 5 bases and J gave up 3 bases, with 13 bases separating them. Germline loops: CDR1 MNHNY, CDR2 SVGAGI (reference sequence). The CDR3 is 15 residues long. CDR3 amino acids: CASSTISRANEKLFF. The DNA of the CDR3 is TGTGCCAGCAGTACCATAAGCAGGGCTAATGAAAAACTGTTTTTT.

This clone has just one count. The V and J genes are TRBV28 and TRBJ1-1; D gene unclear. V was pared by 10 bases and J by 0 bases, with 18 bases between. Germline values: CDR1 MDHEN, CDR2 SYDVKM. This CDR3 has 15 amino acids. CDR3 bases: TGTGCCACCATTGACGGAGCAATTGTGAACACTGAAGCTTTCTTT. Protein product: CATIDGAIVNTEAFF.

This sequence joins TRBV27 and TRBJ2-7; TRBD1 matches at 9 bases. The CDR3 sequence is 16 residues long. V was pared by 5 bases and J by 6 bases, with 14 bases of the junction left unmatched. The germline gives CDR1 MNHEY, CDR2 SMNVEV (reference sequence). The CDR3 reads CASSPSQGALRAEQYF. The CDR3 DNA follows: TGTGCCAGCAGTCCATCACAGGGGGCGTTAAGGGCCGAGCAGTACTTC.

The sample holds a few counts of this clone. The chain has TRBV5-5 and TRBJ1-1, with D unclear. CDR3 length: 16 residues. V was clipped by 0 bases and J by 1 base, with 13 bases between them. The germline gives CDR1 SGHKS, CDR2 YYEKEE (reference sequence). Here the CDR3 reads CASSLGATAGNTEAFF. The CDR3 region has the DNA TGTGCCAGCAGCTTGGGGGCTACGGCGGGGAACACTGAAGCTTTCTTT.